The entry below describes one T cell receptor (beta chain). Its antigen is not known. This sample is part of a study of vaccination and CD4 T cells after COVID-19. The Oncomine TCR Beta short-read assay was applied to DNA of cultured CD4+ T cells. MiXCR was run by TCRdb on the PCR reads, yielding one entry per CDR3 protein. The data hold roughly 6,800 distinct CDR3 sequences, with roughly half observed a single time. The sample's treatment: approximately 9-day PBMC culture with coronavirus spike peptide pools or control peptides (ViraFEST assay). Trimming stripped 5 bases from V and 4 bases from J, with 14 bases between. The CDR3 runs 14 residues. Germline V gives CDR1 MDHEN, CDR2 SYDVKM.

The source is a human donor who had recovered from COVID-19. Sequencing was performed on CD4+ T cells from blood, cultured in vitro. This chain joins TRBV28 and TRBJ1-2; possibly TRBD1 for D (6 bases). The CDR3 DNA sequence: TGTGCCAGCAGTCCCACGGGACATAGCTATGGCTACACCTTC. This codes for CASSPTGHSYGYTF.